What follows describes a single T cell receptor beta chain. What it binds is unknown. The PCR used 60 Vbeta and 13 Jbeta primers. Generated by immunoSEQ multiplex PCR, the TCRdb table keeps only in-frame clones and is missing some. This table holds about 160,000 clones, approximately 80% found once. Trimming removed 4 bases from V and 6 bases from J; junction bases left unmatched: 8. Per the germline V gene, CDR1 is PRHDT and CDR2 is FYEKMQ (reference sequence). The CDR3 spans 15 residues. The source of the sample is a study of cytomegalovirus exposure and HLA in healthy donors. Overall study: HLA-typed donors were the source of about 85 million unique TCRs, which an early data release held.

Whole-study results and caveats: Among CMV-associated TCR beta chains, most appeared HLA-restricted in a later analysis. Researchers reportedly found TCR beta sequences accurately predicted most subjects' HLA-A and HLA-B alleles. Roughly uniform depth of sequencing across donors was assumed in presence/absence analyses.

V is TRBV13 and J is TRBJ2-3, with 9 bases fitting TRBD1. The sequence came from a woman in her twenties or thirties in good health and CMV-seropositive. Sequences were obtained from PBMCs. The CDR3 region has the DNA TGTGCCAGCAGCTACCCCCGGACAGGGGTGGATACGCAGTATTTT. This gives the protein CASSYPRTGVDTQYF.